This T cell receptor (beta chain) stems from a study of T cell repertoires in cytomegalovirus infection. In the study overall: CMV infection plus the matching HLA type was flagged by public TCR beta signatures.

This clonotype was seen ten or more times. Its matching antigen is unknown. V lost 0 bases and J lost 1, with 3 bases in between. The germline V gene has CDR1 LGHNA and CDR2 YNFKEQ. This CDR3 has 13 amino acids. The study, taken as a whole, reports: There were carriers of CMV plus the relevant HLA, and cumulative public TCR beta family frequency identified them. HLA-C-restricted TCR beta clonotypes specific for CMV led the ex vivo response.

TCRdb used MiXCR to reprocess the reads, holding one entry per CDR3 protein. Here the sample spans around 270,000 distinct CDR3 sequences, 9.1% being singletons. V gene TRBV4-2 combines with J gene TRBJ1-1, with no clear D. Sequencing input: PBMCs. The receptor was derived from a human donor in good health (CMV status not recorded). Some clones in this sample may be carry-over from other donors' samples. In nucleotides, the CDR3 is TGTGCCAGCAGCCAAGATCCGAACACTGAAGCTTTCTTT. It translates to CASSQDPNTEAFF.